In this sample, the clone carrying this TCR beta chain turned up a few times. Its antigen is undetermined. The study made its TCR cDNA through 5'RACE template switching. That step introduced a universal primer site along with UMIs. TCRdb recomputed calls from the 5' RACE reads with MiXCR, one row per CDR3 protein. The sample records approximately 550,000 distinct CDR3 sequences, approximately 13% being singletons. These data belong to a study of T cells after yellow fever vaccination. Study-wide findings and caveats: Primary-vaccination clones mostly resurfaced post-booster (around 96% CD4, more than 85% CD8). Bulk-population clonotypes that are abundant could appear as contaminants in FACS-sorted repertoires. The secondary T-cell response peaked on day 5, not day 15, but was weaker.

Germline values: CDR1 SGHAT, CDR2 FQNNGV. V was pared by 1 base and J by 1 base, with 17 bases between. This CDR3 spans 17 amino acids. The chain has TRBV11-2 and TRBJ2-7; the D gene is possibly TRBD2 (5 bases). The receptor was isolated from a man aged 30 to 39 who received the YFV17D yellow fever vaccine. The sequencing here drew on PBMCs, taken on the day of the yellow fever booster vaccination. CDR3 in amino acids: CASSLVQTRGSSYEQYF. CDR3 DNA sequence: TGTGCCAGCAGCTTAGTCCAAACTCGCGGGTCTTCCTACGAGCAGTACTTC. Full variable domain (missing parts from reference TRBV11-2 and TRBJ2-7): EAGVAQSPRYKIIEKRQSVAFWCNPISGHATLYWYQQILGQGPKLLIQFQNNGVVDDSQLPKDRFSAERLKGVDSTLKIQPAKLEDSAVYLCASSLVQTRGSSYEQYFGPGTRLTVT.